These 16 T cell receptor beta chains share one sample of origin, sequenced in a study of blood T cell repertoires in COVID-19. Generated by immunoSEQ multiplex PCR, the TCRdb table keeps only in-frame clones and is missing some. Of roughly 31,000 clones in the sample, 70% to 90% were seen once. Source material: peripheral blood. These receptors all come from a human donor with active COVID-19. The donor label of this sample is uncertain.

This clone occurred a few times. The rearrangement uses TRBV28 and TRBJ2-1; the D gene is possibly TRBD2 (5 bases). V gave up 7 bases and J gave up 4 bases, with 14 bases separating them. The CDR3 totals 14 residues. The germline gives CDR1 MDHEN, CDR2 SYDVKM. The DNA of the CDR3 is TGTGCCAGCACACCCCGGGAAAATTACAATGAGCAGTTCTTC. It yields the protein CASTPRENYNEQFF.

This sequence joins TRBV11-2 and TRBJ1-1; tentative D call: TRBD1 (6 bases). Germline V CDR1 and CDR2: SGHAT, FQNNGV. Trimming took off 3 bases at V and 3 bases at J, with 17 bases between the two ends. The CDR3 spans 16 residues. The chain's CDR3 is CASSFGHRGADTEAFF. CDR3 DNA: TGTGCCAGCAGCTTTGGTCACCGGGGGGCGGACACTGAAGCTTTCTTT.

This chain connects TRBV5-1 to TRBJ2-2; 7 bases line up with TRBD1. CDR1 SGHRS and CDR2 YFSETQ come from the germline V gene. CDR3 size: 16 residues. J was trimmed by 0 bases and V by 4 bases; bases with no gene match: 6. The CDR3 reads CASSNLDRANTGELFF. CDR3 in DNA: TGCGCCAGCAGCAACTTAGACAGGGCGAACACCGGGGAGCTGTTTTTT. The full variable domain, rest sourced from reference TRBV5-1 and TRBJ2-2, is KAGVTQTPRYLIKTRGQQVTLSCSPISGHRSVSWYQQTPGQGLQFLFEYFSETQRNKGNFPGRFSGRQFSNSRSEMNVSTLELGDSALYLCASSNLDRANTGELFFGEGSRLTVL.

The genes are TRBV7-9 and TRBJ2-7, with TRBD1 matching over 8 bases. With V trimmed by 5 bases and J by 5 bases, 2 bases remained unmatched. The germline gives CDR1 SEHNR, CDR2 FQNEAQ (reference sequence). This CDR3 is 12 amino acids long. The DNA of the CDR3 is TGTGCCAGCAGCGAGACAGGGGACGAGCAGTACTTC. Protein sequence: CASSETGDEQYF.

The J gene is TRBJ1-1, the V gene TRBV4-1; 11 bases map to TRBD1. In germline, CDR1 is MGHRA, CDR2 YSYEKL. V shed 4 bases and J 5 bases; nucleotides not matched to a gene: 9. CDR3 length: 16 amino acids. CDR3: CASSLRDRGSETEAFF. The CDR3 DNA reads TGCGCCAGCAGCCTTCGGGACAGGGGGTCCGAGACTGAAGCTTTCTTT.

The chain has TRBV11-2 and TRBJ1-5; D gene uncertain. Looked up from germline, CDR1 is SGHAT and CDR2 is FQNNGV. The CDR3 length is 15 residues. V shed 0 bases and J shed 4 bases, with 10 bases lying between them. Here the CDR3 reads CASSLDLSQNQPQHF. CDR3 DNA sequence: TGTGCCAGCAGCTTAGATCTTTCCCAGAATCAGCCCCAGCATTTT.

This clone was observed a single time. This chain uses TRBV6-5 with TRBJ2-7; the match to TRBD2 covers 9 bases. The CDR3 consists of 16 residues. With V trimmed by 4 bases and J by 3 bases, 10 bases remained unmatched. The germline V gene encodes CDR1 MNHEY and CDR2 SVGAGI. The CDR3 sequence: CASSSTSGNSNYEQYF. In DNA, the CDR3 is TGTGCCAGCAGTTCGACTAGCGGAAATTCAAACTACGAGCAGTACTTC.

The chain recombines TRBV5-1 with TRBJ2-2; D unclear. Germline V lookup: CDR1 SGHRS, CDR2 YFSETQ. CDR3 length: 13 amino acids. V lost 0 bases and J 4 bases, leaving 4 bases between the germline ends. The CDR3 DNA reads TGCGCCAGCAGCTTGGTCGGCACCGGGGAGCTGTTTTTT. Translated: CASSLVGTGELFF.

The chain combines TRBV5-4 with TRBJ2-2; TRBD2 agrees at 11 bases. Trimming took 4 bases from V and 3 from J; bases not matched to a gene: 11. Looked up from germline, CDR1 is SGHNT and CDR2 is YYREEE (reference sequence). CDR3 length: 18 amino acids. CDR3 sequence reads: CASSPQGTSGRDTGELFF. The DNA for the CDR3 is TGTGCCAGCAGCCCTCAAGGAACTAGCGGGAGAGACACCGGGGAGCTGTTTTTT.

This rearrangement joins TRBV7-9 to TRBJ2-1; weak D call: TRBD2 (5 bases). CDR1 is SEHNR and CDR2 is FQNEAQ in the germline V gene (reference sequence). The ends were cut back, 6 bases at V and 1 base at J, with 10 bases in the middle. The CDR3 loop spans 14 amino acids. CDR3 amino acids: CASRDLTSYNEQFF. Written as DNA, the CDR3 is TGTGCCAGCAGGGACTTAACGTCCTACAATGAGCAGTTCTTC. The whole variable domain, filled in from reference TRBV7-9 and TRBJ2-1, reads DTGVSQNPRHKITKRGQNVTFRCDPISEHNRLYWYRQTLGQGPEFLTYFQNEAQLEKSRLLSDRFSAERPKGSFSTLEIQRTEQGDSAMYLCASRDLTSYNEQFFGPGTRLTVL.

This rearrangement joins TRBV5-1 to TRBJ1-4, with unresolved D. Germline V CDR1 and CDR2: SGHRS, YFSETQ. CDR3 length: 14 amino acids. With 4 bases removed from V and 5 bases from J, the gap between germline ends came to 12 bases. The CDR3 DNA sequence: TGCGCCAGCAGCGAAACGACACCCAATGAAAAACTGTTTTTT. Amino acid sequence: CASSETTPNEKLFF.

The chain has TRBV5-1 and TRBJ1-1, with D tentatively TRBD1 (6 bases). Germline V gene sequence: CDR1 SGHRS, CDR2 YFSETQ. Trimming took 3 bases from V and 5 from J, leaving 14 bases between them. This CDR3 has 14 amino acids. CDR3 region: CASSSTQGGTEAFF. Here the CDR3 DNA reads TGCGCCAGCAGCTCAACACAGGGTGGGACTGAAGCTTTCTTT.

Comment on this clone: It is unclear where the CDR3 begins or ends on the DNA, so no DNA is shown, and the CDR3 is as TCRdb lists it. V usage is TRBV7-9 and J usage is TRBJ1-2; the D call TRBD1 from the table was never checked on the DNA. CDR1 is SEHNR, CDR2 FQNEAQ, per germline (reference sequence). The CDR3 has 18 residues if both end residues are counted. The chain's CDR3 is CASSLRAGTGDSGYGYTF.

CDR3 coding DNA: TGCAGCTTCTCGGACAGGGGGAATCAGCCCCAGCATTTT. The encoded protein is CSFSDRGNQPQHF. The chain has TRBV29-1 and TRBJ1-5; 10 bases fit TRBD1. Germline values: CDR1 SQVTM, CDR2 ANQGSEA. This CDR3 is built from 13 residues. Unmatched junction bases numbered 5, after V lost 8 bases and J lost 4 bases.

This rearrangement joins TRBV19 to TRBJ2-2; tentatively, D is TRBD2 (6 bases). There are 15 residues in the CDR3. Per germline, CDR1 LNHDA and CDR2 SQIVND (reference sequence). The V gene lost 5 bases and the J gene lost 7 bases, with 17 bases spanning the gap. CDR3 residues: CASSPRLVGYGELFF. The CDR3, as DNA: TGTGCCAGTAGTCCCAGACTAGTCGGTTACGGGGAGCTGTTTTTT.

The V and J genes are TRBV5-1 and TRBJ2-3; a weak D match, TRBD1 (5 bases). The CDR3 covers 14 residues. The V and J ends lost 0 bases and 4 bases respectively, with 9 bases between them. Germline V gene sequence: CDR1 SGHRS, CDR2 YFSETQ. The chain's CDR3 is CASSLGQGPDTQYF. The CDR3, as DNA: TGCGCCAGCAGCTTGGGTCAGGGCCCAGATACGCAGTATTTT.